This TCR beta chain was retrieved from a study of cytomegalovirus exposure and HLA in healthy donors. Study information: An earlier analysis found under 130 million unique TCR beta sequences from approximately 200 million T cells. Study-level results: A later analysis showed that HLA-associated TCR beta chains had undergone more clonal expansion than equally common others. Rarity marked most TCR sequences, yet some public TCRs occurred in many donors. TCR beta V- and J-gene trimming, according to a later analysis, was linked to a missense DCLRE1C variant.

Germline V lookup: CDR1 SGHNT, CDR2 YYREEE (reference sequence). The trim removed 4 bases at V and 8 bases at J, leaving 5 bases unmatched. This CDR3 spans 13 amino acids. Primers included in the PCR were 60 Vbeta and 13 Jbeta primers. Sequencing was performed with immunoSEQ multiplex PCR; in TCRdb, only in-frame clones are kept and a portion is missing. The table records under 200,000 clones, about 80% of them present only once. As for this clone: Its antigen remains unidentified.

This chain joins TRBV5-4 and TRBJ2-1, with 8 bases fitting TRBD2. The sample comprised PBMCs. The TCR originated in a man younger than 40 in good health and CMV-seronegative. The CDR3 is CASSPGGVDEQFF. In DNA, the CDR3 is TGTGCCAGCAGCCCGGGGGGGGTCGATGAGCAGTTCTTC.